The rows below give T cell receptor beta chains drawn from one sample of a study of response to subunit inactivated influenza vaccine. TCRdb reprocessed the RT-PCR reads with MiXCR, giving one entry per CDR3 protein. The sample lists roughly 700,000 distinct CDR3 sequences; around 14% were seen once. The starting material was PBMCs from blood, obtained about 12 days after vaccination. The receptor set was obtained from a man aged 50 or older who received an inactivated influenza vaccine. The CDR3 runs from the conserved cysteine through the conserved F or W. The order of the fields is J gene, CDR3 length, V gene, D gene, clone size, CDR3 DNA, CDR3 protein. D genes are given only for firm matches. Some rows have no size entry. The others give once, few or many, or a class for an expanded clone.

>TRBJ2-7|16|TRBV10-3|TRBD2|-
TGTGCCATCAGTGGGTCCGGGACTAGCGGCTCCTACGAGCAGTACTTC
CAISGSGTSGSYEQYF
>TRBJ2-5|14|TRBV3-1|-|few
TGTGCCAGCAGCCGGCGGACAGCTACGGAGACCCAGTACTTC
CASSRRTATETQYF
>TRBJ2-3|16|TRBV4-2|-|many
TGTGCCAGCAGCCAAGTCGTCGGGACAAACACAGATACGCAGTATTTT
CASSQVVGTNTDTQYF
>TRBJ2-2|14|TRBV5-1|-|-
TGCGCCAGCAGCTTGTCAGGACACACCGGGGAGCTGTTTTTT
CASSLSGHTGELFF
>TRBJ1-1|13|TRBV27|-|few
TGTGCCAGCAGTTTACGCAGCGACACTGAAGCTTTCTTT
CASSLRSDTEAFF
>TRBJ2-1|15|TRBV20-1|-|-
TGCAGTTGGGACCCGGGACTTCTCATAGGAAATGAGCAGTTCTTC
CSWDPGLLIGNEQFF
>TRBJ1-3|14|TRBV7-2|-|-
TGTGCCAGCAGCTCAGGGAGGCCTGGAAACACCATATATTTT
CASSSGRPGNTIYF
>TRBJ1-1|12|TRBV20-1|-|many
TGCAGTGCTATCCCGGCTTTTGGTGAAGCTTTCTTT
CSAIPAFGEAFF
>TRBJ2-3|15|TRBV5-1|TRBD1|few
TGCGCCAGCAGCGGCGAGACAGGGTCCATCGATACGCAGTATTTT
CASSGETGSIDTQYF
>TRBJ2-5|18|TRBV15|TRBD1|-
TGTGCCACCAGCAGCCCCACTCCGCTGGGACAGGGGTTGGAGACCCAGTACTTC
CATSSPTPLGQGLETQYF
>TRBJ2-2|14|TRBV7-8|-|-
TGTGCCAGCAGCTTAGGGTTAAATTCCGGGGAGCTGTTTTTT
CASSLGLNSGELFF
>TRBJ2-2|15|TRBV20-1|-|few
TGCAGTGCTAGTCGCGGGTGGCTTAACACCGGGGAGCTGTTTTTT
CSASRGWLNTGELFF
>TRBJ2-1|13|TRBV6-2/TRBV6-3|-|few
TGTGCCAGCAGTTACTCGCTTGGTAATGAGCAGTTCTTC
CASSYSLGNEQFF
>TRBJ2-1|12|TRBV20-1|TRBD2|few
TGCAGTGCTGGGGCTAGCGGGAATGAGCAGTTCTTC
CSAGASGNEQFF